This is a list of T cell receptor beta chains from one sample in a study of blood T cells in healthy people across ages. TCRdb reprocessed the 5' RACE reads via MiXCR and lists one record per CDR3 protein. Seen here are about 720,000 distinct CDR3 sequences, 22% observed once, and the top ten hold around a fifth. The sequenced material came from blood. All receptors derive from a man between 70 and 80 years old in good health. Both conserved end residues are part of each CDR3. The D gene is left open where the match is weak. A row's size may be missing; if present it is once, few, many or a size class.

j_call cdr3_length v_call d_call clone_size cdr3_nt cdr3_aa
TRBJ1-2 12 TRBV24-1 NA NA TGTGCCACCAGTGGTTCGGGCTATGGCTACACCTTC CATSGSGYGYTF
TRBJ2-7 15 TRBV11-2 NA NA TGTGCCAGCAGCTTAGATCGCGGCGGCCCCTACAAGCAGTACTTC CASSLDRGGPYKQYF
TRBJ2-3 15 TRBV10-3 NA few TGTGCCATCAGTGAAGGGCGTTCGGGCACAGATACGCAGTATTTT CAISEGRSGTDTQYF
TRBJ2-3 16 TRBV5-6 NA few TGTGCCAGCAGCTTGTCACTGTACAGAAAAACAGATACGCAGTATTTT CASSLSLYRKTDTQYF
TRBJ1-2 12 TRBV12-3/TRBV12-4 NA few TGTGCCAGCAGATCGGACCGAGGAGGCTACACCTTC CASRSDRGGYTF
TRBJ2-1 15 TRBV18 NA few TGTGCCAGCTCAGCGACAGGTGAGGGCTACAATGAGCAGTTCTTC CASSATGEGYNEQFF
TRBJ2-1 16 TRBV5-1 NA NA TGCGCCAGCAGCTTGGTAGGGAGGACAGGATTGGGTTGGCAGTTCTTC CASSLVGRTGLGWQFF
TRBJ1-1 14 TRBV5-1 TRBD1 few TGCGCCAGCAGCTTACCGGGACAGAGGACTGAAGCTTTCTTT CASSLPGQRTEAFF
TRBJ2-7 13 TRBV27 NA NA TGTGCCAGCAGTTATTCTTCCTCCTACGAGCAGTACTTC CASSYSSSYEQYF
TRBJ1-2 13 TRBV12-3/TRBV12-4 NA NA TGTGCCAGCACGGGGGAGAAGGCCTATGGCTACACCTTC CASTGEKAYGYTF
TRBJ2-2 14 TRBV9 NA NA TGTGCCAGCACCGGGACGGTGAACACCGGGGAGCTGTTTTTT CASTGTVNTGELFF
TRBJ1-1 14 TRBV11-2 NA NA TGTGCCAGCAGCTTCGCATCTAAGGTCACTGAAGCTTTCTTT CASSFASKVTEAFF
TRBJ1-6 16 TRBV7-2 NA few TGTGCCAGCAGCTTAGATGGTGGCAGGGTCGGGTCACCCCTCCACTTT CASSLDGGRVGSPLHF
TRBJ1-2 15 TRBV7-9 NA few TGTGCCAGCAGCTTCCCCTCGGATGCCAACTATGGCTACACCTTC CASSFPSDANYGYTF
TRBJ2-1 16 TRBV7-2 NA once TGTGCCAGCAGCTTAGCTAGCGGAGCGAAATACAATGAGCAGTTCTTC CASSLASGAKYNEQFF
TRBJ2-1 13 TRBV24-1 NA few TGTGCCACCAGTGATTTGCCTCGACGGGGGGCGGACTTC CATSDLPRRGADF
TRBJ1-1 14 TRBV12-3/TRBV12-4 TRBD1 NA TGTGCCAGCAACATACAGGGGGCGCGGACTGAAGCTTTCTTT CASNIQGARTEAFF
TRBJ2-3 16 TRBV20-1 TRBD1 NA TGCAGTGCTAGACCGGACAGGGTGGCTAGCACAGATACGCAGTATTTT CSARPDRVASTDTQYF
TRBJ2-5 14 TRBV7-2 NA NA TGTGCCAGCAGCTTAGCGACCAGTCAAGAGACCCAGTACTTC CASSLATSQETQYF
TRBJ2-1 13 TRBV12-3/TRBV12-4 NA NA TGTGCCAGCAACATAGCCAAAGTCGGTGAGCAGTTCTTC CASNIAKVGEQFF
TRBJ2-1 15 TRBV30 NA NA TGTGCCTGGATTCCCGAGGGAGGGGGACACAATGAGCAGTTCTTC CAWIPEGGGHNEQFF
TRBJ1-1 12 TRBV21-1 NA NA TGTGCCAGCAGCTGTCAGGGACCTGAAGCTTTCTTT CASSCQGPEAFF
TRBJ2-7 13 TRBV12-3/TRBV12-4 NA NA TGTGCCAGCCAACAGGGAGGGCCCTACGAGCAGTACTTC CASQQGGPYEQYF
TRBJ1-3 13 TRBV5-1 TRBD1 NA TGCGCCGGCAACGAGGCAGGGGGAAACACCACATATTTT CAGNEAGGNTTYF
TRBJ2-3 13 TRBV29-1 NA many TGCAGCTCCTTCGGGACGCTCATGGATACGCAGTATTTT CSSFGTLMDTQYF
TRBJ2-5 13 TRBV29-1 NA many TGCAGCGGGAAATCAGGGGTTGGAGAGACCCAGTACTTC CSGKSGVGETQYF
TRBJ1-1 15 TRBV6-4 TRBD1 few TGTGCCAGCAGGAGGACAGGGGAGATGAACACTGAAGCTTTCTTT CASRRTGEMNTEAFF
TRBJ2-2 19 TRBV12-3/TRBV12-4 NA few TGTGCCAGCAGATCCCTGGGCAACCCCATCCAACTGAACACCGGGGAGCTGTTTTTT CASRSLGNPIQLNTGELFF
TRBJ2-5 15 TRBV6-5 TRBD1 many TGTGCCAGCAGTTACGCACAGGGGGGTCCAGAGACCCAGTACTTC CASSYAQGGPETQYF
TRBJ1-5 13 TRBV29-1 NA NA TGCAGCGTCCGACCAGATAGCAATCAGCCCCAGCATTTT CSVRPDSNQPQHF
TRBJ1-5 15 TRBV7-8 NA few TGTGCCAGCAGCTTAATGGTGGGTAAGAATCAGCCCCAGCATTTT CASSLMVGKNQPQHF
TRBJ2-1 15 TRBV5-5 NA NA TGTGCCAGCAGCTCGTCCCGGGGAACCCACAATGAGCAGTTCTTC CASSSSRGTHNEQFF
TRBJ1-1 15 TRBV5-5 NA NA TGTGCCAGCAGCTTGGTTCCGGGGATGAACACTGAAGCTTTCTTT CASSLVPGMNTEAFF
TRBJ1-4 12 TRBV16 NA few TGTGCCAGCAGCCCCATCGGTGAAAAACTGTTTTTT CASSPIGEKLFF
TRBJ1-5 13 TRBV7-8 NA NA TGTGCCAGCAGCCCCATAAGCAATCAGCCCCAGCATTTT CASSPISNQPQHF
TRBJ1-4 16 TRBV5-5 TRBD1 NA TGTACCAGCAGCTCGGGACAGGGGGCCGGGAGTGAAAAACTGTTTTTT CTSSSGQGAGSEKLFF